This TCR beta chain came from a study of T cell responses to AZD1222 COVID-19 vaccine. In regard to this clone: The target antigen is unknown.

Study findings and constraints: Spike-specific TCR breadth rose after two AZD1222 doses, and depth rose as well. Vaccine-associated CD4 TCRs spanned spike, dominant at 160-218 and 743-854. Mostly white British, mostly female donors; authors suggested clonal diversity may be underestimated. Seropositivity was recorded at baseline in only a handful of AZD1222 recipients.

CDR1 is MNHEY and CDR2 is SVGAGI in the germline V gene. With 5 bases clipped from V and 2 bases from J, the junction kept 8 bases outside the gene matches. The CDR3 has 15 residues. Clones were read by immunoSEQ multiplex PCR, and TCRdb kept only the in-frame ones, dropping some. Found here are approximately 140,000 clones, approximately 94% of them singletons; the top ten hold approximately 2%. The J gene is TRBJ1-1, the V gene TRBV6-5; 7 positions match TRBD1. The TCR sequence derives from an adult in good health. Sequencing was performed on peripheral blood, taken on day 0 of AZD1222 vaccination. The CDR3 sequence is CASSPAGTANTEAFF. In DNA form, the CDR3 reads TGTGCCAGCAGTCCCGCCGGGACAGCCAACACTGAAGCTTTCTTT.